The 16 T cell receptor beta chains given below trace back to one sample, sequenced in a study of identical twins. TCRdb re-called the 5' RACE reads with MiXCR, one entry per CDR3 protein. The sample contains hundreds of thousands of distinct CDR3 sequences, roughly 6% of which appear only once. Sequencing used naive T cells sorted from blood. Receptors were obtained from a young man in good health.

The chain recombines TRBV27 with TRBJ2-6, with D possibly called TRBD1 or TRBD2 (6 bases each). Between the trimmed V and J ends, which lost 3 bases and 0 bases, there was a span of 15 bases. This CDR3 region has 18 residues. CDR1 MNHEY and CDR2 SMNVEV come from the germline V gene (reference sequence). The CDR3 bases are TGTGCCAGCAGTTTCTACCGGGGGCGGAACTCTGGGGCCAACGTCCTGACTTTC. Protein product: CASSFYRGRNSGANVLTF.

This clonotype occurred many times. The CDR3: CASSSQTREFYGYTF. CDR3 coding DNA: TGTGCCAGCAGTTCCCAAACGAGGGAATTCTATGGCTACACCTTC. This rearrangement joins TRBV12-3 or TRBV12-4 to TRBJ1-2; D gene uncertain. The CDR3 consists of 15 residues. Trimming pared 4 bases from V and 4 bases from J, leaving 16 bases between.

The chain is built from TRBV4-3 and TRBJ2-7; 11 nucleotides match TRBD1. The CDR3 is 18 residues long. Trimming took 1 base from V and 1 from J; bases not matched to a gene: 9. Germline V CDR1 and CDR2: LGHNA, YSLEER. CDR3 in DNA: TGCGCCAGCAGCCAAGTGCTGAGGACAGGGGGCCAATCCTACGAGCAGTACTTC. Translating it yields CASSQVLRTGGQSYEQYF.

This clonotype was found a few times. The chain joins TRBV6-5 to TRBJ2-2; TRBD2 is a possible D gene (6 bases). CDR1 and CDR2 (germline): MNHEY, SVGAGI. V was pared by 2 bases and J by 7 bases, with 11 bases between. The length of the CDR3 is 14 residues. The CDR3 DNA is TGTGCCAGCAGTTACCGGGAGAAAGGCGGGGAGCTGTTTTTT. Protein: CASSYREKGGELFF.

This clonotype showed up many times. As DNA, the CDR3 is TGCAGCGTTGAGGACGGAGACTATGGCTACACCTTC. Translation: CSVEDGDYGYTF. The chain combines TRBV29-1 with TRBJ1-2; D is uncertain. Germline CDR1 SQVTM, CDR2 ANQGSEA. Deletions cut 3 bases from V and 3 bases from J, with 8 bases between. The CDR3 is 12 amino acids.

In this sample, this clonotype turned up many times. The chain employs TRBV20-1 and TRBJ2-7; possible D gene TRBD2, 5 bases. Germline-derived CDR1 and CDR2 are DFQATT and SNEGSKA (reference sequence). The CDR3 extends over 14 amino acids. With 0 bases removed from V and 3 bases from J, the gap between germline ends came to 12 bases. CDR3 sequence reads: CSARDLGRFYEQYV. The CDR3 region has the DNA TGCAGTGCTAGAGATCTGGGGAGATTCTACGAGCAGTACGTC.

This clonotype was found many times. The chain has TRBV3-1 and TRBJ2-1, with 8 bases aligning to TRBD1. The CDR3 has 14 residues. The germline V gene has CDR1 LGHDT and CDR2 YNNKEL (reference sequence). V shed 4 bases and J 15 bases; nucleotides not matched to a gene: 14. CDR3 sequence: CASSPNPGGPQPFF. CDR3 coding DNA: TGTGCCAGCAGCCCCAACCCAGGGGGCCCCCAACCGTTCTTC.

At least ten counts were recorded for this clonotype. This chain links TRBV16 with TRBJ1-5; no clear D. Germline-derived CDR1 and CDR2 are KGHSY and FQNENV. Trimming removed 6 bases from V and 0 bases from J, with 12 bases in between. This CDR3 is built from 15 residues. The CDR3 sequence: CASSGASGSNQPQHF. DNA of the CDR3: TGTGCCAGCAGTGGAGCCAGCGGTAGCAATCAGCCCCAGCATTTT.

V is TRBV5-1 and J is TRBJ2-7; 10 nucleotides line up with TRBD1. This CDR3 has 15 amino acids. Germline V CDR1 and CDR2: SGHRS, YFSETQ. The V segment lost 1 base and the J segment 3 bases; nucleotides outside the gene matches: 4. The CDR3 DNA follows: TGCGCCAGCAGCTTGTTGGGGACAGGGGACTACGAGCAGTACGTC. Its protein product is CASSLLGTGDYEQYV.

In this sample, this clonotype turned up many times. CDR3 sequence: CASIDSGPGSGTDTQYF. DNA of the CDR3: TGTGCCAGCATAGACAGCGGGCCAGGATCTGGCACAGATACGCAGTATTTT. V and J are TRBV6-1 and TRBJ2-3; tentatively, D is TRBD2 (6 bases). The CDR3 is 17 amino acids. Trimming cost V 7 bases and J 1 base, with 21 bases left between them. CDR1 is MNHNS, CDR2 SASEGT, per germline.

This clonotype was recorded many times. The chain links TRBV29-1 to TRBJ2-7; no firm D call. Germline V lookup: CDR1 SQVTM, CDR2 ANQGSEA. V was pared by 4 bases and J by 2 bases, with 6 bases between. The CDR3 runs to 11 residues. The CDR3 DNA reads TGCAGCGTTGTGCAAACCTACGAGCAGTACTTC. Its protein is CSVVQTYEQYF.

This clonotype came up many times. This rearrangement joins TRBV20-1 to TRBJ1-4; a possible D gene is TRBD1 (6 bases). There are 14 residues in the CDR3. The germline CDR1 and CDR2 sequences are DFQATT and SNEGSKA (reference sequence). The V gene lost 5 bases and the J gene lost 2 bases, with 12 bases spanning the gap. The CDR3 nucleotides are TGCAGTGCTCAGTTGGGGGCGACTAATGAAAAACTGTTTTTT. This encodes CSAQLGATNEKLFF.

This clonotype came up many times. V usage is TRBV15 and J usage is TRBJ2-7; D remains ambiguous. Trimming cost V 0 bases and J 3 bases, with 12 bases left between them. The CDR3 contains 15 residues. Germline V gene lookup returns CDR1 LNHNV and CDR2 YYDKDF (reference sequence). The CDR3: CATSREAYRGYEQYF. In nucleotides, the CDR3 is TGTGCCACCAGCAGAGAAGCTTACAGAGGCTACGAGCAGTACTTC. Filled out from reference TRBV15 and TRBJ2-7, the complete variable domain reads DAMVIQNPRYQVTQFGKPVTLSCSQTLNHNVMYWYQQKSSQAPKLLFHYYDKDFNNEADTPDNFQSRRPNTSFCFLDIRSPGLGDTAMYLCATSREAYRGYEQYFGPGTRLTVT.

This clonotype was seen at least ten times. The rearrangement links TRBV12-3 or TRBV12-4 to TRBJ1-2; the match to TRBD1 covers 7 bases. This CDR3 is built from 14 residues. Trimming removed 2 bases from V and 7 bases from J; junction bases left unmatched: 7. In nucleotides, the CDR3 is TGTGCCAGCAGTTTACTTGCAGGGGGGGGTGGCTACACCTTC. Encoded protein: CASSLLAGGGGYTF.

Only a few counts were recorded for this clonotype. The chain's CDR3 is CASSRGNGQGGSWNTGELFF. CDR3 DNA: TGTGCCAGCAGTAGGGGGAACGGACAGGGGGGTTCGTGGAACACCGGGGAGCTGTTTTTT. V usage is TRBV12-3 or TRBV12-4 and J usage is TRBJ2-2; 10 nucleotides align to TRBD1. The CDR3 runs 20 residues. V lost 5 bases and J lost 1; bases outside the gene matches: 16.

The chain is built from TRBV11-2 and TRBJ2-5; D possibly corresponds to TRBD2 (7 bases). Germline loops: CDR1 SGHAT, CDR2 FQNNGV. The ends were cut back, 0 bases at V and 3 bases at J, with 14 bases in the middle. The CDR3 is 16 amino acids. The CDR3 sequence: CASSLDLGGREETQYF. The CDR3 DNA reads TGTGCCAGCAGCTTAGATCTGGGGGGGCGCGAAGAGACCCAGTACTTC.